This T cell receptor (beta chain) was sequenced during a study of T-cell memory formation after mild COVID-19 (dated by TCRdb to about 2021). As for the study more broadly: Most TCR sequence clusters were specific to one of the two donors. Longitudinal TCRalpha and TCRbeta repertoire sequencing tracked T-cell clones expanding and contracting after mild COVID-19 in two donors. The cohort comprised two young, previously healthy adult volunteers, one female and one male.

The run used an Illumina NovaSeq 6000. TCRalpha and TCRbeta cDNA libraries were built by 5'RACE with constant-segment primers, adding sample barcodes and unique molecular identifiers. Trizol reagent was used to extract RNA from every sample. Libraries were amplified in two PCR steps, with a second sample barcode and Illumina TruSeq adapters added in the second step. Libraries were sequenced on an Illumina NovaSeq with 2 x 150 bp paired-end reads. As for how the authors treated the data: With migec v1.2.7, reads were demultiplexed and then collapsed into UMI-guided consensus sequences. Using mixcr v2.1.11, the UMI consensuses were aligned to TRA and TRB V and J templates and assembled into clonotypes. Clonotypes were classified as expanded or contracted when called significant by both edgeR and NoisET, with noise models trained on biological replicates. For edgeR calls, the cutoffs were a false discovery rate-adjusted p below 0.01 and a log2 fold-change threshold of 1. PCA with hierarchical clustering of max-normalized trajectories of the 1000 most abundant clonotypes was used as exploratory dynamics analysis. The CD4 or CD8 phenotype of responding clones was assigned using the separately sequenced CD4+ and CD8+ repertoires. The public reads were reanalyzed by TCRdb: fastp trimming at Q25, MiXCR alignment, in-frame beta chains only. Here each entry gathers all rows of one CDR3 protein and keeps the most common genes and DNA. TCRdb's processing, not the authors', yielded these V and J calls. In all, the sample holds 300,000 to 350,000 distinct CDR3 sequences, and approximately 15% of those were seen once. The ten largest clones add up to around a fifth of the sample.

CDR1 and CDR2, per the germline V gene, are ENHRY and SYGVKD. The CDR3 runs 14 amino acids, cysteine and phenylalanine included. Only the CDR3 DNA stays, 42 bases, in frame from base 1. Overall results and qualifications from the work: Some responding clones were detected in pre-infection memory, suggesting pre-existing cross-reactive memory T cells joined the SARS-CoV-2 response. Whether the second-wave clones peaking on day 37 were SARS-CoV-2 specific was not confirmed. Contracting CD4+ clones turned up mainly in the CM and EM memory subsets, whereas EMRA was where CD8+ clones were enriched. Balanced CD4/CD8 phenotypes were observed for clones contracting from day 15 to 85, whereas a bias towards CD4+ was observed for a second wave of clones expanding from day 15 to 37. The study included only a couple of mild cases, and larger cohorts that include severe cases with pre-infection samples were judged to be necessary.

Ficoll-Paque density gradient centrifugation was used to isolate PBMCs. This clonotype has a handful of counts. Its antigen has not been determined. Sequence at one end of the junction differs from germline and may be a read error. The specimen sequenced was PBMCs or a T cell subset sorted from them (not recorded which). Rearrangement joined TRBV10-3 to TRBJ1-1, with 7 central nucleotides matching TRBD1. This clonotype originated in a man younger than 35 who had mild COVID-19 (a few samples of this study predate the infection). The sample titles of this study are shuffled in the database, so cell type and time point are left out; the donor was told from shared clones. The CDR3 reads CAISGQGVKTEAFF. The nucleotides read TGTGCCATCAGTGGACAGGGAGTGAAGACTGAAGCTTTCTTT.